The clone carrying this T cell receptor (beta chain) was seen only a few times. Its cognate antigen is unknown. The data stem from a study of spatial heterogeneity in lung cancer. Study-level findings and limits: It was found that expanded intratumoral alpha and beta TCR counts tracked tumor mutation counts.

TCRdb fed the 5' RACE reads into MiXCR, producing one record per CDR3 protein. In the table there are about 27,000 distinct CDR3 sequences, about 7.6% of which are singletons. Trimming left V 2 bases short and J 4 bases short, with 10 bases between. This CDR3 region has 14 residues. The germline gives CDR1 SEHNR, CDR2 FQNEAQ (reference sequence). The time point is: sample taken at primary tumor resection. The sample here was lung tumor tissue, taken at surgery. The chain links TRBV7-9 to TRBJ2-3; D is unresolved. This sequence was found in a male donor with early-stage non-small cell lung cancer. As DNA, the CDR3 is TGTGCCAGCAGCTTAACTCGAGACCCAGATACGCAGTATTTT. It specifies CASSLTRDPDTQYF.